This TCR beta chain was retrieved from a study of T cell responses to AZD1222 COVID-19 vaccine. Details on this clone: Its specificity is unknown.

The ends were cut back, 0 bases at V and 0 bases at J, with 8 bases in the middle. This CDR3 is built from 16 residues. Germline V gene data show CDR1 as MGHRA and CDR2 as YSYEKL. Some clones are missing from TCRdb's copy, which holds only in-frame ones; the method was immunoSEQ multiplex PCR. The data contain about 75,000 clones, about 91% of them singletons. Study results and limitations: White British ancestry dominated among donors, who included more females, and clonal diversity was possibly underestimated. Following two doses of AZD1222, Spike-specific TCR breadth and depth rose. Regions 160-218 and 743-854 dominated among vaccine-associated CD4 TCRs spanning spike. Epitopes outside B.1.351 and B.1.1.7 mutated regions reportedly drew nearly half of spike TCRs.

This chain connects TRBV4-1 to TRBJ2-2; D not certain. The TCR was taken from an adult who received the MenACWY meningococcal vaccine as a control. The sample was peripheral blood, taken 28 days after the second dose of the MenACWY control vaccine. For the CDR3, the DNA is TGCGCCAGCAGCCAAGATGGGCAGACGAACACCGGGGAGCTGTTTTTT. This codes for CASSQDGQTNTGELFF.